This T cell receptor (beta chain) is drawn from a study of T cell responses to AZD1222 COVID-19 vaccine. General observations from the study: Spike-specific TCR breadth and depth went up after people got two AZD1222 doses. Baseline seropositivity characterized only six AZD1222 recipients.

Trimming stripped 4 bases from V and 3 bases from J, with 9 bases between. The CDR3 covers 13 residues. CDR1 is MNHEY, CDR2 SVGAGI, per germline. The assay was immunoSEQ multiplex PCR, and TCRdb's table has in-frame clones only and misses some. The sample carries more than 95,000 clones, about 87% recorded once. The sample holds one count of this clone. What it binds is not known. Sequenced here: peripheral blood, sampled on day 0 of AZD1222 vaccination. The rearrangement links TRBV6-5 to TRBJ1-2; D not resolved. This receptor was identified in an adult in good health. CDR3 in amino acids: CASSFIQDYGYTF. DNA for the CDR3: TGTGCCAGCAGTTTTATACAAGACTATGGCTACACCTTC.